The rows below give T cell receptor beta chains drawn from one sample of a study of blood T cells in healthy people across ages. Via MiXCR, TCRdb re-called the 5' RACE reads, giving one row per CDR3 protein. Seen here are some 710,000 distinct CDR3 sequences, around 50% observed once, and the top ten hold 18%. The sequenced sample consisted of blood. Every receptor here comes from a man aged 80 or over in good health. CDR3s include the opening cysteine and the closing phenylalanine or tryptophan. The D gene is left open where the match is weak. Size is stated for part of the rows, as once, few or many counts, or as a class when the clone is expanded.

J gene: TRBJ2-1
clone size: NA
D gene: TRBD2
V gene: TRBV24-1
CDR3 protein: CATRRGAGGREGRTPQYNEQFF
CDR3 DNA: TGTGCCACCAGGAGGGGTGCCGGCGGGAGGGAGGGCCGCACGCCTCAATACAATGAGCAGTTCTTC

J gene: TRBJ2-5
clone size: once
D gene: NA
V gene: TRBV5-1
CDR3 protein: CASSFGRADQETQYF
CDR3 DNA: TGCGCCAGCAGCTTTGGACGAGCGGATCAAGAGACCCAGTACTTC

J gene: TRBJ1-2
clone size: NA
D gene: NA
V gene: TRBV27
CDR3 protein: CASKMRGPGYGYTF
CDR3 DNA: TGTGCCAGCAAGATGCGGGGGCCGGGCTATGGCTACACCTTC

J gene: TRBJ2-1
clone size: many
D gene: TRBD2
V gene: TRBV12-3/TRBV12-4
CDR3 protein: CASSLGLAGSNNEQFF
CDR3 DNA: TGTGCCAGCAGTTTAGGGCTAGCGGGATCCAACAATGAGCAGTTCTTC

J gene: TRBJ1-6
clone size: NA
D gene: NA
V gene: TRBV27
CDR3 protein: CASSGWDYNSPLHF
CDR3 DNA: TGTGCCAGCAGCGGTTGGGATTATAATTCACCCCTCCACTTT

J gene: TRBJ2-1
clone size: few
D gene: NA
V gene: TRBV2
CDR3 protein: CASSEARTTNNEQFF
CDR3 DNA: TGTGCCAGCAGCGAAGCTAGGACAACCAACAATGAGCAGTTCTTC

J gene: TRBJ2-1
clone size: NA
D gene: NA
V gene: TRBV29-1
CDR3 protein: CSGTVLYNEQFF
CDR3 DNA: TGCAGCGGGACGGTGCTATACAATGAGCAGTTCTTC

J gene: TRBJ1-2
clone size: NA
D gene: TRBD1
V gene: TRBV27
CDR3 protein: CASSLNRGGYGYTF
CDR3 DNA: TGTGCCAGCAGTTTAAACAGGGGTGGCTATGGCTACACCTTC

J gene: TRBJ2-3
clone size: few
D gene: TRBD2
V gene: TRBV4-3
CDR3 protein: CASSQDRVGTSGTDTQYF
CDR3 DNA: TGCGCCAGCAGCCAAGATCGGGTAGGGACTAGCGGCACAGATACGCAGTATTTT

J gene: TRBJ2-3
clone size: NA
D gene: TRBD1
V gene: TRBV4-2
CDR3 protein: CASSQEDRGHEDTQYF
CDR3 DNA: TGTGCCAGCAGCCAAGAGGACAGGGGGCACGAAGATACGCAGTATTTT

J gene: TRBJ2-3
clone size: NA
D gene: NA
V gene: TRBV4-1
CDR3 protein: CASSQGISPSTDTQYF
CDR3 DNA: TGCGCCAGCAGCCAAGGCATTAGCCCTAGCACAGATACGCAGTATTTT

J gene: TRBJ2-7
clone size: NA
D gene: NA
V gene: TRBV11-2
CDR3 protein: CASSLRGGGASYEQYF
CDR3 DNA: TGTGCCAGCAGCTTACGGGGCGGCGGAGCTTCCTACGAGCAGTACTTC

J gene: TRBJ2-5
clone size: NA
D gene: NA
V gene: TRBV5-1
CDR3 protein: CASSLASYAQETQYF
CDR3 DNA: TGCGCCAGCAGCTTGGCAAGCTACGCCCAAGAGACCCAGTACTTC

J gene: TRBJ2-5
clone size: NA
D gene: NA
V gene: TRBV20-1
CDR3 protein: CSARAHVQGETQYF
CDR3 DNA: TGCAGTGCTAGAGCCCACGTACAAGGGGAGACCCAGTACTTC

J gene: TRBJ1-1
clone size: few
D gene: NA
V gene: TRBV29-1
CDR3 protein: CSAAGTEDTEAFF
CDR3 DNA: TGCAGCGCGGCGGGAACTGAGGACACTGAAGCTTTCTTT

J gene: TRBJ2-6
clone size: many
D gene: TRBD1
V gene: TRBV7-6
CDR3 protein: CASSPISPGGSGANVLTF
CDR3 DNA: TGTGCCAGCAGCCCTATATCACCAGGGGGCTCTGGGGCCAACGTCCTGACTTTC

J gene: TRBJ2-2
clone size: once
D gene: NA
V gene: TRBV12-3/TRBV12-4
CDR3 protein: CASRRSKAGELFF
CDR3 DNA: TGTGCCAGCAGACGGTCAAAGGCCGGGGAGCTGTTTTTT

J gene: TRBJ2-1
clone size: NA
D gene: TRBD2
V gene: TRBV27
CDR3 protein: CASRGPRGASGRFNEQFF
CDR3 DNA: TGTGCCAGCAGAGGACCCCGGGGGGCTAGCGGGAGATTCAATGAGCAGTTCTTC

J gene: TRBJ2-3
clone size: few
D gene: NA
V gene: TRBV5-6
CDR3 protein: CASSAEGDSGSWDTQYF
CDR3 DNA: TGTGCCAGCAGCGCGGAGGGGGACAGCGGGAGTTGGGATACGCAGTATTTT

J gene: TRBJ1-1
clone size: NA
D gene: NA
V gene: TRBV7-2
CDR3 protein: CASSRREGNTEAFF
CDR3 DNA: TGTGCCAGCAGCCGCAGGGAGGGGAACACTGAAGCTTTCTTT

J gene: TRBJ2-3
clone size: few
D gene: NA
V gene: TRBV11-1
CDR3 protein: CASSPGRAGTDTQYF
CDR3 DNA: TGTGCCAGCAGCCCTGGACGAGCGGGCACAGATACGCAGTATTTT

J gene: TRBJ2-2
clone size: NA
D gene: NA
V gene: TRBV6-5
CDR3 protein: CASSYPGPGELFF
CDR3 DNA: TGTGCCAGCAGTTACCCGGGTCCCGGGGAGCTGTTTTTT

J gene: TRBJ2-1
clone size: NA
D gene: TRBD2
V gene: TRBV20-1
CDR3 protein: CSAGIHGGAYNEQFF
CDR3 DNA: TGCAGTGCTGGAATCCACGGGGGGGCCTACAATGAGCAGTTCTTC

J gene: TRBJ2-5
clone size: NA
D gene: TRBD2
V gene: TRBV7-9
CDR3 protein: CASSPPEGRERDEQYF
CDR3 DNA: TGTGCCAGCAGCCCCCCAGAGGGGCGGGAGCGTGATGAGCAGTACTTC

J gene: TRBJ2-3
clone size: NA
D gene: NA
V gene: TRBV20-1
CDR3 protein: CSARGLSPFTDTQYF
CDR3 DNA: TGCAGTGCTAGGGGACTCTCCCCATTCACAGATACGCAGTATTTT

J gene: TRBJ2-1
clone size: few
D gene: NA
V gene: TRBV4-1
CDR3 protein: CASSQESANEQFF
CDR3 DNA: TGCGCCAGCAGCCAAGAATCTGCCAATGAGCAGTTCTTC

J gene: TRBJ2-1
clone size: many
D gene: NA
V gene: TRBV12-3/TRBV12-4
CDR3 protein: CASSGQLGNEQFF
CDR3 DNA: TGTGCCAGCAGTGGGCAGTTGGGCAATGAGCAGTTCTTC

J gene: TRBJ2-4
clone size: NA
D gene: NA
V gene: TRBV5-1
CDR3 protein: CASSSLGLRNIQYF
CDR3 DNA: TGCGCCAGCAGCTCGCTAGGGTTGAGGAACATTCAGTACTTC

J gene: TRBJ2-7
clone size: NA
D gene: NA
V gene: TRBV5-1
CDR3 protein: CASSPLRQGMYEQYF
CDR3 DNA: TGCGCCAGCAGCCCGCTGCGGCAGGGAATGTACGAGCAGTACTTC

J gene: TRBJ2-7
clone size: NA
D gene: NA
V gene: TRBV20-1
CDR3 protein: CSARDQGGGKGYEQYF
CDR3 DNA: TGCAGTGCTAGAGATCAGGGCGGCGGGAAGGGCTACGAGCAGTACTTC

J gene: TRBJ2-2
clone size: NA
D gene: NA
V gene: TRBV4-2
CDR3 protein: CASSHSASGSSNTGELFF
CDR3 DNA: TGTGCCAGCAGCCATTCGGCAAGCGGGTCATCAAACACCGGGGAGCTGTTTTTT

J gene: TRBJ2-7
clone size: NA
D gene: NA
V gene: TRBV9
CDR3 protein: CASSVGVVWDLPYEQYF
CDR3 DNA: TGTGCCAGCAGCGTAGGAGTCGTTTGGGACCTTCCCTACGAGCAGTACTTC

J gene: TRBJ2-7
clone size: NA
D gene: NA
V gene: TRBV18
CDR3 protein: CASSGTGIGAYEQYF
CDR3 DNA: TGTGCCAGCTCAGGCACCGGGATAGGGGCCTACGAGCAGTACTTC

J gene: TRBJ2-3
clone size: few
D gene: NA
V gene: TRBV10-3
CDR3 protein: CAISESGDATDTQYF
CDR3 DNA: TGTGCCATCAGTGAGTCGGGGGACGCGACAGATACGCAGTATTTT

J gene: TRBJ1-2
clone size: NA
D gene: NA
V gene: TRBV6-5
CDR3 protein: CASIQGGGAYGYTF
CDR3 DNA: TGTGCCAGCATCCAGGGAGGGGGGGCCTATGGCTACACCTTC

J gene: TRBJ2-1
clone size: NA
D gene: TRBD2
V gene: TRBV29-1
CDR3 protein: CSVEGGRVDNEQFF
CDR3 DNA: TGCAGCGTTGAAGGCGGGAGGGTTGATAATGAGCAGTTCTTC

J gene: TRBJ1-5
clone size: once
D gene: NA
V gene: TRBV28
CDR3 protein: CASIPAGGPNQPQHF
CDR3 DNA: TGTGCCAGCATCCCGGCGGGAGGACCCAATCAGCCCCAGCATTTT

J gene: TRBJ2-1
clone size: many
D gene: NA
V gene: TRBV14
CDR3 protein: CASSQDLGEQFF
CDR3 DNA: TGTGCCAGCAGCCAAGATCTGGGTGAGCAGTTCTTC

J gene: TRBJ2-1
clone size: NA
D gene: TRBD1
V gene: TRBV5-1
CDR3 protein: CASKWGRQGGDEQFF
CDR3 DNA: TGCGCCAGCAAGTGGGGGAGACAGGGGGGCGATGAGCAGTTCTTC

J gene: TRBJ1-2
clone size: many
D gene: NA
V gene: TRBV25-1
CDR3 protein: CASSESGGHYGYTF
CDR3 DNA: TGTGCCAGCAGTGAATCGGGCGGTCACTATGGCTACACCTTC

J gene: TRBJ2-3
clone size: NA
D gene: TRBD2
V gene: TRBV10-3
CDR3 protein: CASATSGGTYTQYF
CDR3 DNA: TGTGCCAGCGCGACTAGCGGGGGCACATATACGCAGTATTTT

J gene: TRBJ2-6
clone size: NA
D gene: NA
V gene: TRBV4-3
CDR3 protein: CASSQDRVRAGANVPTF
CDR3 DNA: TGCGCCAGCAGCCAAGATCGGGTCAGGGCTGGGGCCAACGTCCCGACTTTC

J gene: TRBJ2-3
clone size: few
D gene: NA
V gene: TRBV5-1
CDR3 protein: CASSLVFGSGATTDTQYF
CDR3 DNA: TGCGCCAGCAGCTTGGTCTTCGGGTCGGGCGCTACCACAGATACGCAGTATTTT

J gene: TRBJ2-3
clone size: NA
D gene: NA
V gene: TRBV20-1
CDR3 protein: CSALGAGARSTDTQYF
CDR3 DNA: TGCAGCGCCCTAGGGGCGGGGGCGAGGAGCACAGATACGCAGTATTTT

J gene: TRBJ2-3
clone size: NA
D gene: NA
V gene: TRBV20-1
CDR3 protein: CSPSGGLDDGTQYF
CDR3 DNA: TGCAGTCCCTCGGGCGGCTTGGATGACGGTACGCAGTATTTT

J gene: TRBJ2-5
clone size: NA
D gene: TRBD2
V gene: TRBV19
CDR3 protein: CASSLRRLAGAYNEQYF
CDR3 DNA: TGTGCCAGTAGTCTCCGGCGACTAGCGGGAGCTTACAATGAGCAGTACTTC

J gene: TRBJ2-7
clone size: few
D gene: NA
V gene: TRBV7-2
CDR3 protein: CASSLGGSPHEQYF
CDR3 DNA: TGTGCCAGCAGCTTAGGAGGTAGTCCCCACGAGCAGTACTTC

J gene: TRBJ2-7
clone size: NA
D gene: TRBD1
V gene: TRBV10-3
CDR3 protein: CAISPRQGSYEQYF
CDR3 DNA: TGTGCCATCAGTCCTAGACAGGGGTCCTACGAGCAGTACTTC

J gene: TRBJ2-7
clone size: few
D gene: NA
V gene: TRBV10-2
CDR3 protein: CASNRTPLDEQYF
CDR3 DNA: TGCGCCAGCAACCGGACTCCATTGGACGAGCAGTACTTC

J gene: TRBJ2-7
clone size: NA
D gene: NA
V gene: TRBV28
CDR3 protein: CATMFIDREEQYF
CDR3 DNA: TGTGCCACCATGTTTATAGACCGGGAAGAGCAGTACTTC